This T cell receptor beta chain was sequenced for a study of shared clonotypes between healthy human individuals. The study, taken as a whole, reports: Unshared clonotypes carried lower generation probabilities than those common to all four donors.

Trimming removed 0 bases at V and 4 bases at J, with 18 bases between. CDR3 length: 18 residues. Germline loops: CDR1 SGHAT, CDR2 FQNNGV. On this clone itself: The antigen is unknown. A far larger clone is a single base away, which makes a read error likely. The sample carries other DNA sequences with the same CDR3.

The test was conducted at deep level. Only in-frame clones appear in the TCRdb table, and some are missing; sequencing was by immunoSEQ multiplex PCR. The repertoire holds under 750,000 clones, with just under 75% as singletons. CD45RA+ naive and CD45RA-negative memory subsets were separated from CD4+ cells. This chain links TRBV11-2 with TRBJ2-2; TRBD2 might be the D (5 bases). The clonotype originates from a woman aged 25-40 years in good health. Sequences were obtained from memory CD4+ T cells sorted from blood. Indicated subset: CD45RA-negative fraction. CDR3 in DNA: TGTGCCAGCAGCTTAGAGGGGTTAGGGAGAGGGCTCACCGGGGAGCTGTTTTTT. Its translation is CASSLEGLGRGLTGELFF.